This T cell receptor (beta chain) was retrieved from a study of shared T cell receptors in the human thymus. This clone appeared once. Libraries were prepared by immunoSEQ multiplex PCR; TCRdb keeps only in-frame clonotypes and omits some of them. There are hundreds of thousands of clones in the sample; around 87% occur only once, and roughly 0.0097% lies in the top ten. V lost 4 bases and J lost 2, with 20 bases in between. The germline CDR1 and CDR2 sequences are SGHRS and YFSETQ. There are 17 residues in the CDR3. These same data were also listed under a study on human thymus T cells. That study reports: Having surgery to correct congenital heart defects, healthy Finnish infants acted as the donors. The thymus tissue came from resections taken during corrective heart surgery. Across thymic and blood repertoires, the usage of V and J genes appeared to be biased. The related literature has documented a marked overlap of thymic repertoires among unrelated individuals.

This clonotype originated in a boy under two years old with a congenital heart defect. The V and J genes are TRBV5-1 and TRBJ2-3, with D perhaps TRBD2 (7 bases). The specimen sequenced was thymocytes. CDR3 DNA: TGCGCCAGCAGCCCGGGGGGCCAGCGGGAACCCACAGATACGCAGTATTTT. The encoded protein is CASSPGGQREPTDTQYF.